These 24 T cell receptor beta chains were sequenced from one sample in a study of cytomegalovirus exposure and HLA in healthy donors. With 60 Vbeta and 13 Jbeta primers, the PCR was carried out. Libraries were prepared by immunoSEQ multiplex PCR; TCRdb keeps only in-frame clonotypes and omits some of them. The profile shows roughly 100,000 clones, around three quarters of them singletons. Sequencing was performed on PBMCs. The receptors come from a middle-aged woman in good health and CMV-seronegative.

The chain carries TRBV14 and TRBJ1-1, with unresolved D. CDR1 and CDR2 from the germline V gene are SGHDN and FVKESK. The germline V and J ends were trimmed by 4 bases and 1 base, with 10 bases remaining between them. This CDR3 has 14 residues. The CDR3 DNA reads TGTGCCAGCAGCCTTGGCTCCTGGAACACTGAAGCTTTCTTT. This gives the protein CASSLGSWNTEAFF.

This sequence joins TRBV25-1 and TRBJ2-7, with 9 nucleotides matching TRBD2. The CDR3 spans 15 residues. Germline-derived CDR1 and CDR2 are MGHDK and SYGVNS. V lost 4 bases to trimming and J lost 0 bases; unmatched junction nucleotides: 4. CDR3 region: CASSVAGVPSYEQYF. The CDR3 nucleotides are TGTGCCAGCAGTGTAGCGGGAGTCCCCTCCTACGAGCAGTACTTC.

The genes are TRBV5-4 and TRBJ2-7; D is unclear. The V gene lost 4 bases and the J gene lost 4 bases, with 21 bases spanning the gap. This CDR3 contains 16 residues. Germline loops: CDR1 SGHNT, CDR2 YYREEE (reference sequence). CDR3 nucleotide sequence: TGTGCCAGCAGCCCCACATATAGCAGTTTTCCATACGAGCAGTACTTC. Protein product: CASSPTYSSFPYEQYF. Full variable domain (outside the CDR3, taken from reference TRBV5-4 and TRBJ2-7): ETGVTQSPTHLIKTRGQQVTLRCSSQSGHNTVSWYQQALGQGPQFIFQYYREEENGRGNFPPRFSGLQFPNYSSELNVNALELDDSALYLCASSPTYSSFPYEQYFGPGTRLTVT.

The chain couples TRBV5-1 to TRBJ2-2, with TRBD2 matching over 7 bases. V lost 3 bases and J lost 5; bases outside the gene matches: 4. The V gene's germline CDR1 is SGHRS and CDR2 YFSETQ. This CDR3 region has 14 residues. CDR3 loop: CASSWGGLTGELFF. CDR3 sequence (DNA): TGCGCCAGCAGCTGGGGGGGACTTACCGGGGAGCTGTTTTTT.

The chain has TRBV19 and TRBJ1-1; no clear D. The V gene lost 1 base and the J gene lost 6 bases, with 18 bases spanning the gap. There are 16 residues in the CDR3. From germline, CDR1 is LNHDA and CDR2 SQIVND (reference sequence). CDR3 amino acids: CASSIGVGSLGAEAFF. The DNA of the CDR3 is TGTGCCAGTAGTATAGGCGTCGGATCCCTAGGCGCTGAAGCTTTCTTT.

The chain carries TRBV27 and TRBJ2-4; 8 bases line up with TRBD2. There are 16 residues in the CDR3. Trimming took 5 bases from V and 11 from J; bases not matched to a gene: 17. Germline CDR1 and CDR2: MNHEY and SMNVEV (reference sequence). CDR3 in DNA: TGTGCCAGCAGTCCTGGGGGGACTAGGTCGGGTTGGCTTCAGTACTTC. Residues: CASSPGGTRSGWLQYF.

This clone appeared a few times. This chain joins TRBV7-9 and TRBJ2-7; 7 bases are shared with TRBD2. Trimming at V came to 5 bases and at J to 2 bases, leaving 9 bases not matched to a gene. Germline V CDR1 and CDR2: SEHNR, FQNEAQ (reference sequence). This CDR3 is built from 15 residues. The CDR3 coding sequence is TGTGCCAGCAGCGTGGGACTATGGGTCCCCTACGAGCAGTACTTC. Translating it yields CASSVGLWVPYEQYF. The full variable domain, completed using reference TRBV7-9 and TRBJ2-7, is DTGVSQNPRHKITKRGQNVTFRCDPISEHNRLYWYRQTLGQGPEFLTYFQNEAQLEKSRLLSDRFSAERPKGSFSTLEIQRTEQGDSAMYLCASSVGLWVPYEQYFGPGTRLTVT.

The chain carries TRBV25-1 and TRBJ1-1, with 9 bases aligning to TRBD1. V lost 5 bases to trimming and J lost 0 bases; unmatched junction nucleotides: 7. From germline, CDR1 is MGHDK and CDR2 SYGVNS. This CDR3 is 16 amino acids long. CDR3 DNA sequence: TGTGCCAGCAGTTTCCGGACAGGGGCGATGAACACTGAAGCTTTCTTT. Translated: CASSFRTGAMNTEAFF.

CDR3 in DNA: TGCAGCGCCCGACAGGGGATGACTGAAGCTTTCTTT. Protein: CSARQGMTEAFF. The chain joins TRBV29-1 to TRBJ1-1; 8 bases fit TRBD1. There are 12 residues in the CDR3. Germline-derived CDR1 and CDR2 are SQVTM and ANQGSEA. J lost 5 bases, V lost 7 bases, and 6 bases had no gene match.

This chain uses TRBV11-2 with TRBJ1-4, with 7 nucleotides matching TRBD1. CDR3 size: 14 residues. Germline V CDR1 and CDR2: SGHAT, FQNNGV. With V trimmed by 1 base and J by 8 bases, 4 bases remained unmatched. The CDR3 sequence: CASSLGQGVEKLFF. The CDR3 bases are TGTGCCAGCAGCTTAGGGCAGGGGGTCGAAAAACTGTTTTTT.

CDR3 nucleotides: TGTGCCAGCAGCGCAGGGACATACACTTACACCTTC. Its protein product is CASSAGTYTYTF. This chain uses TRBV28 with TRBJ1-2; D is perhaps TRBD1 (6 bases). Trimming left V 6 bases short and J 11 bases short, with 16 bases between. In germline, CDR1 is MDHEN, CDR2 SYDVKM. The CDR3 is 12 residues long.

The table lists this clone with a few counts. Distinct nucleotide sequences in the sample also encode this CDR3. The J gene is TRBJ2-7, the V gene TRBV27, with 8 bases identical to TRBD2. Germline V lookup: CDR1 MNHEY, CDR2 SMNVEV (reference sequence). Trimming cost V 5 bases and J 7 bases; bases outside gene matches: 16. The CDR3 extends over 16 amino acids. The CDR3 loop reads CASSPSAGGRPGEQYF. CDR3 nucleotide sequence: TGTGCCAGCAGTCCTAGCGCAGGCGGGAGGCCAGGGGAGCAGTACTTC.

The V call is TRBV7-2, the J call TRBJ2-1; TRBD1 matches 10 bases. There are 15 residues in the CDR3. V lost 3 bases to trimming and J lost 10 bases; unmatched junction nucleotides: 9. Germline CDR1 is SGHTA and CDR2 is FQGNSA. DNA of the CDR3: TGTGCCAGCAGCTTTCCGGGACAGGGGTACGGGGAGCAGTTCTTC. Its protein is CASSFPGQGYGEQFF.

The V gene is TRBV5-1, the J gene TRBJ2-2, with 10 bases aligning to TRBD2. The CDR3 extends over 16 amino acids. After removal of 1 base from V and 4 bases from J, the junction contained 4 bases not matched to a gene. Germline assignment: CDR1 SGHRS and CDR2 YFSETQ. CDR3 sequence reads: CASSLIAGGLTGELFF. The CDR3 nucleotides are TGCGCCAGCAGCTTGATAGCGGGAGGCCTCACCGGGGAGCTGTTTTTT.

This chain joins TRBV9 and TRBJ2-3, with 9 positions matching TRBD2. With 4 bases clipped from V and 3 bases from J, the junction kept 15 bases outside the gene matches. Germline V CDR1 and CDR2: SGDLS, YYNGEE. This CDR3 is 18 amino acids long. The CDR3 sequence is CASSQTGGGRAWTDTQYF. CDR3 in DNA: TGTGCCAGCAGCCAGACTGGGGGCGGGAGGGCCTGGACAGATACGCAGTATTTT.

This chain connects TRBV5-1 to TRBJ1-4; no clear D. Trimming shortened V by 0 bases and J by 6 bases, and 6 bases separated the two germline ends. This CDR3 has 13 amino acids. CDR1 is SGHRS and CDR2 is YFSETQ in the germline V gene. CDR3 region: CASSLAGDEKLFF. For the CDR3, the DNA is TGCGCCAGCAGCTTGGCCGGGGATGAAAAACTGTTTTTT. Full variable domain (remainder filled in from reference TRBV5-1 and TRBJ1-4): KAGVTQTPRYLIKTRGQQVTLSCSPISGHRSVSWYQQTPGQGLQFLFEYFSETQRNKGNFPGRFSGRQFSNSRSEMNVSTLELGDSALYLCASSLAGDEKLFFGSGTQLSVL.

This clone was detected once. The chain couples TRBV7-2 to TRBJ2-1, with a tentative D call TRBD2 (5 bases). This CDR3 is built from 15 residues. With 5 bases removed from V and 6 bases from J, the gap between germline ends came to 17 bases. CDR1 is SGHTA and CDR2 is FQGNSA in the germline V gene. The CDR3 reads CASSHQTSGRNEQFF. The CDR3 DNA sequence: TGTGCCAGCAGCCATCAAACCAGCGGACGCAATGAGCAGTTCTTC.

The chain links TRBV10-2 to TRBJ1-5; D unresolved. CDR3 length equals 12 residues. V lost 8 bases, J lost 7 bases, and 12 bases lay in between. Germline V CDR1 and CDR2: WSHSY, SAAADI. CDR3 loop: CASDSGSQPQHF. For the CDR3, the DNA is TGCGCCAGCGATTCGGGGTCCCAGCCCCAGCATTTT.

This clone was observed a few times. This chain joins TRBV5-1 and TRBJ2-3, with D perhaps TRBD2 (7 bases). Germline V CDR1 and CDR2: SGHRS, YFSETQ. Between the trimmed V and J ends, which lost 4 bases and 4 bases, there was a span of 19 bases. This CDR3 is 16 amino acids long. Here the CDR3 DNA reads TGCGCCAGCAGCCCCCGCACCGGGGGGCCGCCAGATACGCAGTATTTT. Translated: CASSPRTGGPPDTQYF.

The CDR3 loop is CASSLTGNTEAFF. In DNA form, the CDR3 reads TGTGCCAGCAGTCTAACAGGTAACACTGAAGCTTTCTTT. The chain carries TRBV6-5 and TRBJ1-1, with D possibly TRBD1 on 5 matching bases. In germline, CDR1 is MNHEY, CDR2 SVGAGI. This CDR3 contains 13 residues. V was clipped by 5 bases and J by 2 bases, with 9 bases between them.

The rearrangement uses TRBV18 and TRBJ1-6; no clear D gene. The V gene lost 6 bases and the J gene lost 5 bases, with 5 bases spanning the gap. This CDR3 comprises 12 residues. Germline V gene data show CDR1 as KGHSH and CDR2 as LQKENI. The CDR3 region has the DNA TGTGCCAGCTCCAATGATAATTCACCCCTCCACTTT. Translated: CASSNDNSPLHF.

The J gene is TRBJ2-5, the V gene TRBV28; perhaps TRBD2 as D (6 bases). The CDR3 consists of 14 residues. The V end lost 4 bases, the J end lost 3 bases, and 12 bases lay between the germline ends. Germline V gene data show CDR1 as MDHEN and CDR2 as SYDVKM. The CDR3 spells CASSSQGGKETQYF. In DNA, the CDR3 is TGTGCCAGCAGTTCTCAGGGAGGCAAAGAGACCCAGTACTTC. Full variable domain (outside the CDR3, taken from reference TRBV28 and TRBJ2-5): DVKVTQSSRYLVKRTGEKVFLECVQDMDHENMFWYRQDPGLGLRLIYFSYDVKMKEKGDIPEGYSVSREKKERFSLILESASTNQTSMYLCASSSQGGKETQYFGPGTRLLVL.

The V and J genes are TRBV2 and TRBJ2-2; tentative D call: TRBD1 (5 bases). Germline V gives CDR1 SNHLY, CDR2 FYNNEI. V was clipped by 6 bases and J by 6 bases, with 11 bases between them. CDR3 length: 13 amino acids. The CDR3 sequence: CASSQGWAGELFF. Written as DNA, the CDR3 is TGTGCCAGCAGCCAGGGCTGGGCCGGGGAGCTGTTTTTT.

The chain uses TRBV6-6 and TRBJ1-5, with no clear D. V shed 7 bases and J shed 3 bases, with 13 bases lying between them. Looked up from germline, CDR1 is MNHNY and CDR2 is SVGAGI (reference sequence). The CDR3 has 14 amino acids. The CDR3 spells CASNPPLSNQPQHF. The DNA of the CDR3 is TGTGCCAGCAATCCACCCCTATCCAATCAGCCCCAGCATTTT.